This T cell receptor beta chain was identified during a study of control samples from healthy donors and cancer patients. The data were produced by immunoSEQ multiplex PCR, yet TCRdb's version contains in-frame clones alone and is incomplete. This table holds 150,000 to 200,000 clones, around 90% found once. CDR3 size: 16 residues. CDR1 is SQVTM, CDR2 ANQGSEA, per germline. J gave up 4 bases and V 6 bases, and 13 bases lay outside the gene matches. The source material was blood. The rearrangement links TRBV29-1 to TRBJ2-1, with 9 bases identical to TRBD1. The receptor was isolated from a man younger than 35 in good health. The CDR3 nucleotides are TGCAGCGTCGATGACAGGGGGTCCTCACAATACAATGAGCAGTTCTTC. Protein sequence: CSVDDRGSSQYNEQFF.